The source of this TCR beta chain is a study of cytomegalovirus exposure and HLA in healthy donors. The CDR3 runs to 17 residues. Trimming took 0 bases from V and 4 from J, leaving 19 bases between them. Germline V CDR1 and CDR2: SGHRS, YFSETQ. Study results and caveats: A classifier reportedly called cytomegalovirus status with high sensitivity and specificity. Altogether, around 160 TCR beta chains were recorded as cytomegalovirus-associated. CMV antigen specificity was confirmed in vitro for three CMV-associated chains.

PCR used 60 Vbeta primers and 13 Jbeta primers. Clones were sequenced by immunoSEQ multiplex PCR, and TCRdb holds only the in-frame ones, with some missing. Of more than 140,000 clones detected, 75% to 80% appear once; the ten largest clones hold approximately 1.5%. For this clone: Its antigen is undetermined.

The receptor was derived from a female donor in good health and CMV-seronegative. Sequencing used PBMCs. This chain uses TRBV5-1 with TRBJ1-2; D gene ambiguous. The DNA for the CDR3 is TGCGCCAGCAGCTTGGGGGCAGGCGAGCTTGCGGGCTATGGCTACACCTTC. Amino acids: CASSLGAGELAGYGYTF.